This passage covers 4 T cell receptor beta chains from one sample sequenced in a study of CXCR3-negative and CXCR3-positive naive CD8 T cells. The libraries of TRB cDNA were prepared using 5' RACE with UMI labels. No DNA is given; TCRdb re-called the 5' RACE reads and lists each CDR3 protein once. The sample has approximately 130,000 distinct CDR3 sequences. For these TCRs, the target antigens are not known. Study-wide points: CXCR3-positive naive cells carried more hydrophobic TRB CDR3s than CXCR3-negative naive cells did.

The material sequenced was naive CXCR3+ CD8+ T cells from blood. The subset: CD45RO-CCR7+CD27+CD95- naive CD8+ T cells expressing CXCR3 (TNR3+). The receptors were sampled from a human donor in good health. Some clones in this sample may be carry-over from other donors' samples.

CDR3 loop: CASSLDLARYETQYF. This chain links TRBV7-2 with TRBJ2-5; TCRdb's D call, TRBD2, is unchecked because there is no DNA. The germline gives CDR1 SGHTA, CDR2 FQGNSA. CDR3 length equals 15 residues.

The chain links TRBV12-3 or TRBV12-4 to TRBJ1-1. CDR3 length equals 14 residues. The CDR3 loop is CASSRILQSTEAFF.

The chain links TRBV29-1 to TRBJ2-1. Germline CDR1 reads SQVTM; CDR2 reads ANQGSEA. The CDR3 totals 13 residues. CDR3 sequence: CSVVGHAVDEQFF.

V is TRBV20-1 and J is TRBJ2-7; checking the TCRdb D call of TRBD2 is not possible without DNA. The CDR3 extends over 15 amino acids. Germline V gives CDR1 DFQATT, CDR2 SNEGSKA (reference sequence). The CDR3 sequence is CSASGLLAGGYEQYF.